The next 6 T cell receptor beta chains were all read from a single sample in a study of blood T cell repertoires in COVID-19. The method was immunoSEQ multiplex PCR; TCRdb's version includes in-frame clones alone and lacks a portion of them. Here the sample spans 200,000 to 300,000 clones, over 80% being singletons. Sequencing was carried out using peripheral blood. The receptors come from a human donor in a cohort sampled during active COVID-19.

This sequence joins TRBV18 and TRBJ2-5, with D perhaps matching TRBD1 (5 bases). The CDR3 length is 15 residues. CDR1 and CDR2 from the germline V gene are KGHSH and LQKENI. Trimming took off 3 bases at V and 2 bases at J, with 13 bases between the two ends. The CDR3 region is CASSPNEGVQETQYF. The DNA for the CDR3 is TGTGCCAGCTCACCTAACGAAGGGGTACAAGAGACCCAGTACTTC.

The chain has TRBV3-1 (or the pseudogene TRBV3-2) and TRBJ2-7; D call uncertain. The ends were cut back, 0 bases at V and 0 bases at J, with 9 bases in the middle. This CDR3 region has 15 residues. Germline-derived CDR1 and CDR2 are LGHDT and YNNKEL (reference sequence). CDR3 in DNA: TGTGCCAGCAGCCAAGACCCTCAACTCTCCTACGAGCAGTACTTC. This sequence encodes CASSQDPQLSYEQYF.

This chain uses TRBV28 with TRBJ1-5; TRBD1 aligns across 7 bases. The length of the CDR3 is 14 residues. The germline V gene has CDR1 MDHEN and CDR2 SYDVKM. The trim removed 6 bases at V and 2 bases at J, leaving 4 bases unmatched. For the CDR3, the DNA is TGTGCCAGCAGGCTCCAGGGGGGCAATCAGCCCCAGCATTTT. Translated, it gives CASRLQGGNQPQHF. The whole variable domain, filled in from reference TRBV28 and TRBJ1-5, reads DVKVTQSSRYLVKRTGEKVFLECVQDMDHENMFWYRQDPGLGLRLIYFSYDVKMKEKGDIPEGYSVSREKKERFSLILESASTNQTSMYLCASRLQGGNQPQHFGDGTRLSIL.

This clone was detected only once. V gene TRBV5-6 combines with J gene TRBJ2-3; 8 nucleotides line up with TRBD1. The CDR3 contains 15 residues. Germline assignment: CDR1 SGHDT and CDR2 YYEEEE. V gave up 4 bases and J gave up 4 bases; unmatched junction bases: 8. The CDR3 DNA reads TGTGCCAGCAGCCTAAGGACAGGGTGGGCAGATACGCAGTATTTT. It translates to CASSLRTGWADTQYF.

The V gene is TRBV3-1 (or the pseudogene TRBV3-2), the J gene TRBJ1-5; no definite D call. The CDR3 is made up of 14 amino acids. V was clipped by 1 base and J by 0 bases, with 4 bases between them. Looked up from germline, CDR1 is LGHDT and CDR2 is YNNKEL (reference sequence). CDR3 loop: CASSQVYSNQPQHF. Here the CDR3 DNA reads TGTGCCAGCAGCCAAGTGTATAGCAATCAGCCCCAGCATTTT.

For the CDR3, the DNA is TGTGCCAGCAGCCTAGGGACAGGTTGGACCTACGAGCAGTACTTC. Translated: CASSLGTGWTYEQYF. The J gene is TRBJ2-7, the V gene TRBV9, with TRBD1 identical over 8 bases. The CDR3 loop spans 15 amino acids. V trimming: 4 bases; J trimming: 2 bases; junction bases outside the gene matches: 8. Looked up from germline, CDR1 is SGDLS and CDR2 is YYNGEE. Variable domain in full (rest from reference TRBV9 and TRBJ2-7): DSGVTQTPKHLITATGQRVTLRCSPRSGDLSVYWYQQSLDQGLQFLIQYYNGEERAKGNILERFSAQQFPDLHSELNLSSLELGDSALYFCASSLGTGWTYEQYFGPGTRLTVT.